This T cell receptor beta chain was sequenced for a study of blood T cell repertoires in COVID-19. Study in general: Collection of acute and convalescent COVID-19 samples took place in the United States, Italy and Spain. Nucleic acid was either cDNA or gDNA, and it came from T cells, B-cell-depleted T cells, or PBMCs.

In the authors' workflow: Amplification with reference gene primers provided the estimates of nucleated cell counts. The repertoire was sequenced with immunoSEQ multiplex PCR; TCRdb's copy has only in-frame clones and lacks some. The V and J calls and clone size are taken from that table; D and trimming were inferred from the DNA. The data show approximately 300,000 clones, 75% to 90% seen once. V trimming: 2 bases; J trimming: 4 bases; junction bases outside the gene matches: 2. Germline lookup yields CDR1 LGHDT and CDR2 YNNKEL (reference sequence). CDR3 length equals 14 residues. The chain is built from TRBV3-1 (or the pseudogene TRBV3-2) and TRBJ1-5, with 7 bases identical to TRBD1. The sample taken for sequencing was peripheral blood. The clonotype was recovered from a woman in her forties with acute or convalescent COVID-19. CDR3 amino acids: CASSQSTGNQPQHF. In DNA, the CDR3 is TGTGCCAGCAGCCAATCGACAGGGAATCAGCCCCAGCATTTT.